This T cell receptor beta chain was profiled in a study of chemoradiotherapy in HPV16-positive cancers. The ends were cut back, 1 base at V and 2 bases at J, with 9 bases in the middle. The CDR3 spans 14 residues. CDR1 and CDR2 (germline): SEHNR, FQNEAQ (reference sequence). Repertoires were generated with immunoSEQ multiplex PCR, while TCRdb's copy carries only in-frame clones and drops some. The profile shows around 68,000 clones, roughly 90% of them singletons. Sequenced material: blood, taken from a patient who underwent chemoradiotherapy. This rearrangement joins TRBV7-9 to TRBJ2-7; D remains unclear. This clonotype was sampled from a human donor with HPV-associated anogenital cancer. CDR3: CASSLGAAAYEQYF. The CDR3 DNA follows: TGTGCCAGCAGCTTAGGGGCAGCCGCCTACGAGCAGTACTTC.